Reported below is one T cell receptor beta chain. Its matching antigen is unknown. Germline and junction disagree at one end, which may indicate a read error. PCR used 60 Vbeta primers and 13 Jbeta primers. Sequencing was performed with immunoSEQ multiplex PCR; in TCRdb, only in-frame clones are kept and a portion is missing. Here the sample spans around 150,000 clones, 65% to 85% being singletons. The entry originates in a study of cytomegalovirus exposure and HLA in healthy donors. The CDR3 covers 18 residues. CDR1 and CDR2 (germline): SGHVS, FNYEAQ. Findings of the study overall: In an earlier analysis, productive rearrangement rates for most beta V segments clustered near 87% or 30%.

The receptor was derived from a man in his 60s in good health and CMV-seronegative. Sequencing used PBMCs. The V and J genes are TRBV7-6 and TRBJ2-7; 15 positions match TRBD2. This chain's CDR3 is CASSVGLAGGPVSFEQYF. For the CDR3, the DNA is TGTGCCAGCAGCGTAGGACTAGCGGGAGGGCCGGTCTCCTTCGAGCAGTACTTC.